The subject of this entry is one T cell receptor (beta chain). Its antigen remains unidentified. Base quality data are lacking; no much larger clone is found one base away. The entry originates in a study of cytomegalovirus exposure and HLA in healthy donors (dated by TCRdb to about 2017). For the study in its entirety: In an earlier analysis of around 540 of the donors, approximately 260 Gb of sequence data and 100 million or so unique TCR beta sequences from roughly 180 million T cells were reported. The study combined high-throughput TCR immunosequencing, statistical association of individual TCRs with disease status, and machine learning to predict cytomegalovirus infection status. All discovery cohort repertoires had been generated on a single sequencing platform. Among around 400 genotyped donors of the cohort, an average of around 250,000 unique TCR beta nucleotide sequences was sequenced per donor, of which approximately 18% were non-productive. An early release covering roughly 600 HLA-typed donors comprised approximately 290 gigabases of sequencing data and tens of millions of unique TCR sequences. In a later analysis, previously published TCR beta repertoires from hundreds of donors were re-analyzed and high-resolution HLA genotyping was added so that TCR occurrence patterns could be studied. Because of strong linkage in the cohort, 5 or 6 DR-DQ haplotypes were treated as single units for association and clustering. The T cell repertoires of under 700 subjects were profiled by immunosequencing and related to cytomegalovirus serostatus. HLA typing included class I and class II loci at four-digit resolution. Rather than drawing on any new phenotypic data, the later analysis identified candidate immune exposures from TCR beta sequences and the way those sequences occurred across donors. The number of typed donors differed by locus: about 629-630 for A, B, C, DRB1 and DQB1; 500 to 550 for DQA1; around 610 for DPA1; and some 430 for DPB1. Along with the approximately 620-subject first cohort, a separate validation cohort of over a hundred different subjects was used. Of the 300 to 500 genotyped donors, less than 85% were placed in the genetic ancestry cluster associated with self-reported Caucasian donors. The study aimed to test whether cataloging public T cell receptors could reveal signatures of past pathogen exposure. Alongside the repertoire data, information on donor age, sex, ethnicity and CMV serostatus was compiled. Genome-wide SNP genotypes for about 65% of the roughly 670 donors were used in a later genetic analysis, which treated that subset as a discovery cohort. In an earlier analysis of 587 of the donors, high-throughput TCR beta sequencing was used to judge whether each TCR beta V gene segment behaved as functional or pseudogenic. General conclusions and limits of the study: Most TCR sequences were observed very rarely across donors, whereas some public TCRs were present in many individuals. In a later analysis, the rate of TCR association differed among HLA loci, with DRB1 alleles having the most associated TCRs and HLA-C alleles having the fewest. The presence/absence analyses assumed that sequencing depth was roughly uniform across donors, and that assumption may not be true. The only immune exposure information available for the cohort was CMV serostatus. An association between a missense DCLRE1C variant and V-gene and J-gene trimming of TCR beta chains was found in a later genetic analysis and replicated in an independent cohort. In a later analysis, over 15,000 TCR beta sequences were associated with specific HLA alleles at a false discovery rate of 0.05. Because the 87-base-pair reads could not distinguish some IMGT-functional V segments, including TRBV6-2 and TRBV6-3, those segments were excluded. In an earlier analysis of more than 450 of the donors, most TCR beta V segments were observed in productive rearrangements about 87% or about 30% of the time, broadly matching IMGT annotations. A later analysis found that most CMV-associated TCR beta chains appeared HLA-restricted, with HLA associations seemingly driven largely by CMV exposure. Cytomegalovirus status was reported to be diagnosed by the classifier with high specificity and sensitivity in both the original and validation cohorts. The study listed 150 to 200 TCR beta chains as associated with cytomegalovirus. A further reported finding was that TCR beta sequences accurately predicted the HLA-A and HLA-B alleles for most subjects in the first cohort. In a later analysis, several top co-occurrence clusters were reported to appear linked to parvovirus B19, influenza, CMV and Epstein-Barr virus. In a later analysis, HLA-associated TCR beta chains were found to be more clonally expanded and to have lower generation probabilities than equally common non-associated chains. In vitro tests confirmed that three of the cytomegalovirus-associated TCR beta chains recognize cytomegalovirus antigens. Because HLA typing was unavailable for some donors at each locus, only the typed subset was used in association tests. Over 15 rarely observed V segments, including chromosome 9 orphons, were excluded from the earlier analysis of approximately 500 of the donors because counts were too low. Correlated functional status among segregating V segments might be attributable to linkage disequilibrium, but an unknown experimental factor could not be ruled out. Strong co-occurrence of HLA alleles, especially DR and DQ, made assigning TCR associations to individual alleles difficult. It was suggested by the authors that the approach could potentially be generalized to other disease states and immunological phenotypes. A group of highly shared sequence variants was considered likely to be a technical artifact of the sequencing pipeline. The cohort was sequenced for TCR beta chains only, and without alpha or paired-chain data the features that could be detected were limited. In a later genetic analysis, fewer N-insertions in productive TCRs were reported among donors in an Asian-associated ancestry cluster than the roughly 700-donor mean.

Library generation was performed with the immunoSEQ multiplex PCR assay. The multiplex PCR relied on a mix of 60 forward primers for TCR Vbeta segments and 13 reverse primers for TCR Jbeta segments. The CDR3 region of rearranged TCR beta genes was amplified from genomic DNA with a multiplex PCR assay. The Illumina HiSeq System was used to sequence the amplified TCR beta libraries as 87-base-pair reads. The paper's processing steps were these. A later analysis counted about 80 million unique TCR beta chains across the 700 or so repertoires, and around 9.9 million of these chains were shared by at least two donors. To remove PCR and sequencing errors, raw reads were error-corrected and collapsed into unique sequences using a nearest-neighbor algorithm that merged closely related sequences. V, D and J gene segments were assigned by aligning CDR3 sequences to IMGT reference sequences. For a sequence to be retained, at least a six-nucleotide match to both a V gene segment and a J gene segment was required. Rearrangements were classified as productive when the CDR3 lacked stop codons and remained in frame with V and J, and all other rearrangements were classified as non-productive. CDR3 was defined according to IMGT convention as the region running from the second conserved V-encoded cysteine to the conserved J-encoded phenylalanine. Sequences without an unambiguous match to a single V gene segment were excluded from the earlier analysis of almost 600 of the donors. In an earlier analysis of around 590 of the donors, a V segment was called functional when productive rearrangements were above 56.7%, and segregating when the standard deviation between donors exceeded 5%. A statistical classification framework was built to diagnose cytomegalovirus status from the catalog of TCR beta chain sequences. V and J gene assignment, in a later analysis, came from comparing TCR nucleotide sequences with IMGT/GENE-DB human TR gene sequences. The TCRdist pipeline was used in a later analysis to assign CDR3 sequences and most-parsimonious VDJ recombination scenarios. In a later analysis, each TCR beta chain was defined by its CDR3 amino acid sequence together with its V-gene family, and reads lacking a unique V-gene family were excluded. As a way to deal with suspected cross-contamination and a sequencing artifact, a later analysis dropped hundreds of nucleotide sequences that were highly shared and had low generation probability. For each public chain, a later analysis derived a clonal expansion index from normalized ranks of inferred template counts within each repertoire. In a later analysis, generation probabilities were computed using a VDJ recombination model fitted to out-of-frame rearrangements, and the results were checked against IGoR. Hypergeometric tests were used in a later analysis to score TCR-TCR, TCR-HLA and TCR-CMV co-occurrence, with a repertoire-size bias correction applied to the TCR pairs. To estimate false discovery rates, a later analysis permuted the HLA or CMV assignments 20 times. In a later analysis, co-occurring TCRs were grouped with DBSCAN, and TCRdist sequence similarity was added when clustering was performed within HLA-allele-positive subsets. For co-occurrence clustering, repertoires with fewer than 30,000 or more than 120,000 public chains were excluded, along with roughly 5 repertoires with anomalous nucleotide sharing. Drawn from immuneACCESS, this table holds only the in-frame rearrangements with V and J called that TCRdb kept. Clones are partly lost; checked studies trace under half to an unresolved V gene and leave the rest unexplained. V, J and clone size reflect that table, while D and trimming were determined from the DNA. Within this sample are some 120,000 clones, with over 70% of them counted one time only. The top ten clonotypes cover more than 3.5% of the sample.

As encoded in the germline V gene (reference sequence), CDR1 is GTSNPN while CDR2 is SVGIG. The trim is 0 bases for V and 6 bases for J, with a gap of 9 bases between the germline ends. Its CDR3 holds 13 amino acids, cysteine through phenylalanine. This entry keeps only the CDR3 DNA: 39 bases, framed from base 1. The cohort consisted of 650 to 700 healthy bone marrow donors. Cohort members were all nominally healthy when sampled, although unrecorded immune exposures were likely present. The donor was CMV seropositive and belonged to the group of around 300 seropositive cohort members. A peripheral blood sample was collected from each donor, and TCR beta sequencing was performed on peripheral blood mononuclear cells. Genomic DNA was extracted from the blood cell samples with the Qiagen DNeasy Blood Extraction Kit.

The receptor comes from a man in his forties in good health and CMV-seropositive. Here the chain combines TRBV30 and TRBJ1-5, and the D gene may be TRBD1, 5 bases matching. What was sequenced was PBMCs. The CDR3 loop reads CAWSVGGSQPQHF. In nucleotides, the sequence is TGTGCCTGGAGTGTGGGGGGAAGTCAGCCCCAGCATTTT.